This T cell receptor (beta chain) comes out of a study of blood T cell repertoires in COVID-19. Across the whole study: Some COVID-19 samples were acute and others convalescent; all came from the United States, Italy and Spain. The cDNA or gDNA used as material had been derived from T cells, B-cell-depleted T cells, or PBMCs.

It was during active infection that Seattle patients were enrolled and then longitudinally followed. The CDR3 has 14 amino acids. Per germline, CDR1 SNHLY and CDR2 FYNNEI. The trim removed 8 bases at V and 1 base at J, leaving 7 bases unmatched. In the authors' workflow: Amplifying reference gene primers gave estimates of nucleated cell counts. Here immunoSEQ multiplex PCR was the method, and the copy in TCRdb shows in-frame clones only, minus some. For V, J and clone size, that table is used; D and trimming come from the DNA. The table records almost 400,000 clones, 70% to 90% of them present only once.

The sequenced sample was peripheral blood. The TCR was taken from a woman between 55 and 75 years old with COVID-19, enrolled during active disease. The rearrangement links TRBV2 to TRBJ2-7; 8 bases map to TRBD2. The CDR3 spells CASAWKRGSYEQYF. The CDR3 coding sequence is TGTGCCAGCGCCTGGAAGCGGGGGTCCTACGAGCAGTACTTC.